This T cell receptor beta chain is from a study of blood T cell repertoires in COVID-19 (dated by TCRdb to about 2020). General notes on the study: The collaborator samples originated in the United States, Italy and Spain and spanned the acute and convalescent phases of COVID-19. The samples were drawn from two sources: the first 160 participants of the ongoing ImmuneRACE study, and 1,000 to 1,500 subjects contributed by 6 global collaborators. The material from the prospective study consisted of cDNA or gDNA derived from T cells, B-cell-depleted T cells, or PBMCs. A de-identified subject ID, COVID-19 status, age in years and sex were almost always included in the sample metadata. Deeply sampled blood TCRbeta repertoires from subjects exposed to, actively infected with, or recovered from COVID-19 were included in the dataset. A freely available public database, intended as a resource for researchers studying the immune response to SARS-CoV-2, is where the repertoires were released. Where HLA class I and class II types were available, the types were taken from metadata supplied by the sample provider, not from assay-based typing. Findings and caveats that apply to the study as a whole: Clinical and demographic metadata were provided uncurated, with the amount varying by source and participant.

Samples from volunteer blood donors who had recovered from COVID-19 were contributed by a second Seattle source. The collaborating institutions used their own protocols to collect whole blood in K2EDTA tubes. For TCRbeta analysis, collaborators shipped samples in one of three forms: frozen whole blood, isolated PBMCs, or DNA extracted from either of those sample types. V is reduced by 1 base and J by 6 bases, leaving a spacing of 12 bases between them. From the cysteine through the phenylalanine, the CDR3 covers 14 amino acids. The entry retains the CDR3 DNA only, 42 bases that are in frame from base 1. From a lookup of the germline V gene, CDR1 and CDR2 are SGHVS and FQNEAQ. About this clone: No antigen is known for it. No base-level quality is on record; no much larger clone is a single base apart.

TCRbeta CDR3 regions were amplified from genomic DNA using the immunoSEQ Assay, a bias-controlled multiplex PCR. In the original analysis: Nucleated cell counts per sample were estimated from amplification of reference gene primers within the assay. To quantify the absolute abundance of each unique TCRbeta CDR3 rearrangement, sequence reads were collapsed and filtered. For each sample, productive Simpson clonality was calculated as the square root of Simpson's diversity index across productive rearrangements. Imported from immuneACCESS, the table was reduced by TCRdb to in-frame sequences with V and J called. These copies leave out some clones; in studies compared against another copy, an unresolved V gene accounts for under half, and the cause of the remainder is not known. D and trimming come from the DNA, and the V and J calls and clone size come from that table. In all, the sample holds a few hundred thousand clones, and about 89% of those were seen once. Approximately 9.8% of the sample goes to the ten largest clones.

Sequencing was done on a sample of peripheral blood. This receptor was obtained from a man in his forties who had recovered from COVID-19. Rearrangement joined TRBV7-8 to TRBJ1-2; TRBD1 is possibly the D segment (5 matching bases). The nucleotide sequence is given as TGTGCCAGCAGCTTAGTTGACGGGGGTGATGGCTACACCTTC. Its product reads: CASSLVDGGDGYTF.